The clone carrying this TCR beta chain has a handful of counts. Its specificity is not known. This entry belongs to a study of T cell responses to AZD1222 COVID-19 vaccine. Turning to the study itself: Second doses were pooled across both intervals (about 4 or about 12 weeks).

Whole-study results and caveats: Researchers took repertoire samples only after the peak T cell response had come. Spike was spanned by vaccine-associated CD4 TCRs, which were dominant at 160-218 and 743-854. The donor cohort was predominantly white British with a female majority, and clonal diversity may have been underestimated.

This table comes from immunoSEQ multiplex PCR, and its TCRdb copy is limited to in-frame clones, with some not included. The sample carries roughly 110,000 clones, about four fifths recorded once. The TCR comes from an adult in good health. The starting material was peripheral blood, obtained on day 0 of AZD1222 vaccination.

The CDR3 reads CASSLGEGQPQHF. The CDR3 DNA reads as TGTGCCAGCAGCTTAGGGGAGGGTCAGCCCCAGCATTTT. The genes are TRBV5-6 and TRBJ1-5; TRBD1 might be the D (5 bases). The CDR3 contains 13 residues. Per the germline V gene, CDR1 is SGHDT and CDR2 is YYEEEE. The V end was cut by 2 bases, the J end by 6 bases, with 9 bases between. The full variable domain, with the rest looked up from reference TRBV5-6 and TRBJ1-5, is DAGVTQSPTHLIKTRGQQVTLRCSPKSGHDTVSWYQQALGQGPQFIFQYYEEEERQRGNFPDRFSGHQFPNYSSELNVNALLLGDSALYLCASSLGEGQPQHFGDGTRLSIL.